This is a list of T cell receptor beta chains from one sample in a study of T-cell memory formation after mild COVID-19. TCRdb itself ran the 5' RACE reads through MiXCR, one entry per CDR3 protein. The table shows roughly 51,000 distinct CDR3 sequences, with 5.5% to 7.5% occurring only once. Sequences were obtained from PBMCs or a T cell subset sorted from them (not recorded which). Receptors were obtained from a man younger than 35 who had mild COVID-19 (a few samples of this study predate the infection). Cell type and time point are not known. The conserved cysteine and the conserved F or W are not part of the CDR3 here. The D gene is left open where the match is weak.

v_gene	j_gene	d_gene	CDR3aa
TRBV11-1	TRBJ2-1	NA	ASSPNRDYNEQF
TRBV5-6	TRBJ2-2	NA	ASNRRARTGELF
TRBV29-1	TRBJ2-3	NA	SVDPSSTDTQY
TRBV7-2	TRBJ1-1	NA	ASSTQANTEAF
TRBV6-2/TRBV6-3	TRBJ2-5	TRBD1	ASSFPTGGGKETQY
TRBV21-1	TRBJ1-1	NA	ASSKESGVEAF
TRBV21-1	TRBJ2-7	NA	ASSNGRSYEQY
TRBV18	TRBJ2-6	NA	ASSPTQASGANVLT
TRBV6-6	TRBJ2-3	NA	ASSSAKQY
TRBV6-2/TRBV6-3	TRBJ1-5	TRBD1	ASSLRGDYQPQH
TRBV6-2/TRBV6-3	TRBJ2-5	NA	ASSLMRGAETQY
TRBV5-1	TRBJ2-5	NA	ASRSGQGETQY
TRBV27	TRBJ1-4	NA	ASSRDGGYEKLF
TRBV5-1	TRBJ1-1	TRBD1	ASGTGQGARGTEAF